One and the same sample provided the 21 T cell receptor beta chains below, sequenced in a study of shared T cell receptors in the human thymus. Sequencing was performed with immunoSEQ multiplex PCR; in TCRdb, only in-frame clones are kept and a portion is missing. Of hundreds of thousands of clones in the sample, roughly 85% were seen once. These data are also associated with another study on human thymus T cells.

Sequenced sample: thymocytes. Receptors originate from a girl in the first two years of life with a congenital heart defect.

The chain employs TRBV7-3 and TRBJ1-1, with TRBD1 matching 8 bases. The V gene end was trimmed by 2 bases and the J gene end by 6 bases; junction bases not matched to a gene: 17. The CDR3 has 18 residues. Germline CDR1 is SGHTA and CDR2 is FQGTGA. The CDR3 sequence is CASSLSGRVDRGQAEAFF. The CDR3 DNA sequence: TGTGCCAGCAGCTTATCGGGGAGGGTCGACCGGGGACAGGCTGAAGCTTTCTTT.

This clone has just one count. Here the CDR3 DNA reads TGCGCCAGCAGCTTCGGACAGGGGACCGTAGATACGCAGTATTTT. Encoded protein: CASSFGQGTVDTQYF. The V call is TRBV5-1, the J call TRBJ2-3, with 9 bases that match TRBD1. CDR1 and CDR2 (germline): SGHRS, YFSETQ. The CDR3 consists of 15 residues. V shed 2 bases and J 5 bases; nucleotides not matched to a gene: 6.

The chain links TRBV5-6 to TRBJ2-7, with D perhaps TRBD1 (6 bases). The CDR3 loop spans 17 amino acids. Germline V gene data show CDR1 as SGHDT and CDR2 as YYEEEE. Trimming stripped 1 base from V and 2 bases from J, with 19 bases between. The DNA of the CDR3 is TGTGCCAGCAGCTTGTACCCTACAGGGCCCCCCCCCTACGAGCAGTACTTC. Translation: CASSLYPTGPPPYEQYF.

The chain has TRBV4-1 and TRBJ1-1; D unclear. The germline CDR1 and CDR2 sequences are MGHRA and YSYEKL. This CDR3 comprises 17 residues. Between the trimmed V and J ends, which lost 0 bases and 9 bases, there was a span of 23 bases. The CDR3 nucleotides are TGCGCCAGCAGCCAAGAATCGGGAGACCTTATGAGCGCACAAGCTTTCTTT. As protein: CASSQESGDLMSAQAFF.

The table lists this clone with a count of one. V gene TRBV18 combines with J gene TRBJ2-3, with D tentatively TRBD1 (5 bases). CDR3 length equals 12 residues. From germline, CDR1 is KGHSH and CDR2 LQKENI. Trimming left V 3 bases short and J 6 bases short, with 7 bases between. CDR3: CASSPWGDTQYF. DNA of the CDR3: TGTGCCAGCTCACCTTGGGGCGATACGCAGTATTTT. Full variable domain (missing parts from reference TRBV18 and TRBJ2-3): NAGVMQNPRHLVRRRGQEARLRCSPMKGHSHVYWYRQLPEEGLKFMVYLQKENIIDESGMPKERFSAEFPKEGPSILRIQQVVRGDSAAYFCASSPWGDTQYFGPGTRLTVL.

The chain employs TRBV6-5 and TRBJ1-1, with D uncertain. The CDR3 totals 13 residues. Germline V gene data show CDR1 as MNHEY and CDR2 as SVGAGI. Trimming stripped 6 bases from V and 0 bases from J, with 8 bases between. The CDR3 sequence: CASREYLNTEAFF. In DNA, the CDR3 is TGTGCCAGCAGGGAGTACCTGAACACTGAAGCTTTCTTT.

The chain's CDR3 is CASSCDKRSDGYTF. CDR3 nucleotides: TGTGCCAGCAGCTGCGACAAGAGAAGTGATGGCTACACCTTC. This rearrangement joins TRBV7-8 to TRBJ1-2; D call uncertain. Deletions cut 4 bases from V and 6 bases from J, with 15 bases between. The CDR3 has 14 amino acids. The germline CDR1 and CDR2 sequences are SGHVS and FQNEAQ. Supplemented by reference TRBV7-8 and TRBJ1-2, the full variable domain reads GAGVSQSPRYKVAKRGQDVALRCDPISGHVSLFWYQQALGQGPEFLTYFQNEAQLDKSGLPSDRFFAERPEGSVSTLKIQRTQQEDSAVYLCASSCDKRSDGYTFGSGTRLTVV.

The chain uses TRBV7-9 and TRBJ1-6; D is undetermined. V lost 0 bases to trimming and J lost 7 bases, with 7 bases between them. The CDR3 has 14 amino acids. From germline, CDR1 is SEHNR and CDR2 FQNEAQ (reference sequence). This chain's CDR3 is CASSLAAKNSPLHF. The CDR3 nucleotides read TGTGCCAGCAGCTTAGCGGCAAAAAATTCACCCCTCCACTTT.

The chain employs TRBV4-3 and TRBJ1-1; D remains ambiguous. The CDR3 is 15 amino acids. Trimming took 3 bases from V and 0 from J, leaving 11 bases between them. CDR1 is LGHNA, CDR2 YSLEER, per germline. The CDR3 DNA is TGCGCCAGCAGCCAGACCGGGATAATGAACACTGAAGCTTTCTTT. This encodes CASSQTGIMNTEAFF.

The chain recombines TRBV9 with TRBJ2-7, with unresolved D. With 1 base removed from V and 2 bases from J, the gap between germline ends came to 16 bases. Germline loops: CDR1 SGDLS, CDR2 YYNGEE. The CDR3 is made up of 16 amino acids. In nucleotides, the CDR3 is TGTGCCAGCAGCGTAAATGAGAAGTTCCAAACCTACGAGCAGTACTTC. Translation: CASSVNEKFQTYEQYF. Looking up the rest from reference TRBV9 and TRBJ2-7 gives the full variable domain: DSGVTQTPKHLITATGQRVTLRCSPRSGDLSVYWYQQSLDQGLQFLIQYYNGEERAKGNILERFSAQQFPDLHSELNLSSLELGDSALYFCASSVNEKFQTYEQYFGPGTRLTVT.

The rearrangement joins TRBV27 to TRBJ2-1, with a possible D match to TRBD1 (6 bases). V was pared by 5 bases and J by 5 bases, with 10 bases between. Germline-derived CDR1 and CDR2 are MNHEY and SMNVEV (reference sequence). The CDR3 sequence is 13 residues long. CDR3 region: CASSQDRNNEQFF. The CDR3 region has the DNA TGTGCCAGCAGTCAGGACAGAAACAATGAGCAGTTCTTC.

The chain combines TRBV7-8 with TRBJ1-2; 9 nucleotides line up with TRBD1. The CDR3 loop spans 15 amino acids. Trimming took 7 bases from V and 6 from J; bases not matched to a gene: 12. Germline V gene lookup returns CDR1 SGHVS and CDR2 FQNEAQ. The CDR3 here is CASTPRGQGQHGYTF. Here the CDR3 DNA reads TGTGCCAGCACCCCGCGCGGACAGGGGCAACATGGCTACACCTTC. Supplemented by reference TRBV7-8 and TRBJ1-2, the full variable domain reads GAGVSQSPRYKVAKRGQDVALRCDPISGHVSLFWYQQALGQGPEFLTYFQNEAQLDKSGLPSDRFFAERPEGSVSTLKIQRTQQEDSAVYLCASTPRGQGQHGYTFGSGTRLTVV.

The chain links TRBV13 to TRBJ1-1, with D unclear. Germline CDR1 PRHDT, CDR2 FYEKMQ (reference sequence). Trimming removed 5 bases from V and 8 bases from J, with 15 bases in between. The CDR3 is 13 amino acids. In DNA, the CDR3 is TGTGCCAGCAGCCATCGGGAAGCTGAGGAAGCTTTCTTT. This translates into CASSHREAEEAFF.

The J gene is TRBJ2-2, the V gene TRBV6-5, with 9 nucleotides matching TRBD1. Trimming cost V 3 bases and J 2 bases; bases outside gene matches: 4. CDR3 size: 16 residues. Looked up from germline, CDR1 is MNHEY and CDR2 is SVGAGI. The CDR3, as DNA: TGTGCCAGCAGTTATAGGACAGGGGACAACACCGGGGAGCTGTTTTTT. This gives the protein CASSYRTGDNTGELFF.

The chain couples TRBV19 to TRBJ1-1, with no clear D. V lost 7 bases and J lost 4, with 7 bases in between. CDR3 length: 11 amino acids. The V gene's germline CDR1 is LNHDA and CDR2 SQIVND (reference sequence). The CDR3 here is CASILPTEAFF. The CDR3 nucleotides are TGTGCCAGTATCCTACCCACTGAAGCTTTCTTT.

DNA of the CDR3: TGCCGGGTGACTGAAGCTTTCTTT. It encodes CRVTEAFF. The gene calls are TRBV20-1 and TRBJ1-1; D call uncertain. This CDR3 is built from 8 residues. The germline V gene has CDR1 DFQATT and CDR2 SNEGSKA (reference sequence).

This rearrangement joins TRBV19 to TRBJ1-5, with a possible D match to TRBD1 (6 bases). V was cut by 7 bases and J by 4 bases, with 26 bases left in between. Germline V CDR1 and CDR2: LNHDA, SQIVND (reference sequence). The CDR3 loop spans 18 amino acids. For the CDR3, the DNA is TGTGCCAGTACCAATTGGGGTCCTGGACAGCCATTTAATCAGCCCCAGCATTTT. The encoded protein is CASTNWGPGQPFNQPQHF. Based on the CDR3 plus reference TRBV19 and TRBJ1-5, the full variable domain is DGGITQSPKYLFRKEGQNVTLSCEQNLNHDAMYWYRQDPGQGLRLIYYSQIVNDFQKGDIAEGYSVSREKKESFPLTVTSAQKNPTAFYLCASTNWGPGQPFNQPQHFGDGTRLSIL.

The V call is TRBV4-3, the J call TRBJ1-1; D is undetermined. Trimming cost V 0 bases and J 11 bases, with 25 bases left between them. CDR3 length: 17 amino acids. Germline V gene lookup returns CDR1 LGHNA and CDR2 YSLEER. This CDR3 is CASSQEGMSHLSSRAFF. In DNA, the CDR3 is TGCGCCAGCAGCCAAGAAGGTATGTCACACCTATCCTCGAGGGCTTTCTTT.

This clone was detected only once. The V gene is TRBV4-3, the J gene TRBJ1-1; D gene ambiguous. Germline V CDR1 and CDR2: LGHNA, YSLEER. The CDR3 runs 15 residues. Trimming took off 5 bases at V and 0 bases at J, with 13 bases between the two ends. In DNA form, the CDR3 reads TGCGCCAGCAGCTCCTGGGCACAGTTGAACACTGAAGCTTTCTTT. Protein sequence: CASSSWAQLNTEAFF.

The genes are TRBV4-1 and TRBJ2-2; tentative D call: TRBD2 (5 bases). Per germline, CDR1 MGHRA and CDR2 YSYEKL. Trimming left V 2 bases short and J 0 bases short, with 10 bases between. The CDR3 runs 16 residues. The CDR3 here is CASSQTRSPNTGELFF. In DNA, the CDR3 is TGCGCCAGCAGCCAAACTAGATCCCCGAACACCGGGGAGCTGTTTTTT.

The V call is TRBV5-1, the J call TRBJ2-7, with D possibly being TRBD2 (5 bases). The CDR3 loop spans 15 amino acids. Germline V gene sequence: CDR1 SGHRS, CDR2 YFSETQ. Trimming removed 1 base at V and 7 bases at J, with 18 bases between. CDR3 sequence: CASSLMIRSGREQYF. DNA of the CDR3: TGCGCCAGCAGCTTGATGATTCGGTCGGGGAGAGAGCAGTACTTC.